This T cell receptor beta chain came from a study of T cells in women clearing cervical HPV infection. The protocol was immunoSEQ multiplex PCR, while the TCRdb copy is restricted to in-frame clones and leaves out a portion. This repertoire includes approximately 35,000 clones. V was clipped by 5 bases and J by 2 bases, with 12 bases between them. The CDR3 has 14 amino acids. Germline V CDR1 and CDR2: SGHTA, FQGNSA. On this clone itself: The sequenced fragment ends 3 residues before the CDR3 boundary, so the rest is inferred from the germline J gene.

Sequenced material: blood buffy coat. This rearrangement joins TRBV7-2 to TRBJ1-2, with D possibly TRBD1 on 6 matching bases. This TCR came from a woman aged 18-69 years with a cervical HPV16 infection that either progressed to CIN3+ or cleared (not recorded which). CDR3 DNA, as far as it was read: TGTGCCAGCAGCCCTGCAGGGGCAAACTATGGC. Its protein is CASSPAGANYG. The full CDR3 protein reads CASSPAGANYGYTF.